This is a list of T cell receptor beta chains from one sample in a study of control samples from healthy donors and cancer patients. Sequencing used immunoSEQ multiplex PCR; TCRdb keeps in-frame clones, though not all of them. The data hold around 86,000 clones, with about 90% observed a single time. The material sequenced was PBMCs. These receptors were obtained from a woman aged 60-75 years with head and neck cancer. Both conserved end residues are part of each CDR3. Fields, in order: clone size, D gene, J gene, V gene, CDR3 protein, CDR3 DNA. A D gene is named only where the DNA matches it firmly. A row's size may be missing; if present it is once, few, many or a size class.

abundance: .; d_gene: TRBD1; j_gene: TRBJ2-7; v_gene: TRBV19; CDR3aa: CASSNGDRSYEQYF; CDR3nt: TGTGCCAGTAGTAACGGGGACAGATCCTACGAGCAGTACTTC
abundance: .; d_gene: TRBD2; j_gene: TRBJ2-3; v_gene: TRBV27; CDR3aa: CASSSPQILAGDGTDTQYF; CDR3nt: TGTGCCAGCAGTTCCCCCCAGATTCTAGCGGGAGATGGAACAGATACGCAGTATTTT
abundance: .; d_gene: TRBD2; j_gene: TRBJ2-2; v_gene: TRBV6-5; CDR3aa: CASRSSGRNTGELFF; CDR3nt: TGTGCCAGCAGGTCTAGCGGGAGGAACACCGGGGAGCTGTTTTTT
abundance: .; d_gene: .; j_gene: TRBJ2-3; v_gene: TRBV7-6; CDR3aa: CASSLDPGASTDTQYF; CDR3nt: TGTGCCAGCAGCTTAGACCCAGGGGCTAGCACAGATACGCAGTATTTT
abundance: .; d_gene: TRBD1; j_gene: TRBJ2-3; v_gene: TRBV5-1; CDR3aa: CASSLRQGWDTQYF; CDR3nt: TGCGCCAGCAGCCTCAGACAGGGGTGGGATACGCAGTATTTT
abundance: .; d_gene: .; j_gene: TRBJ2-7; v_gene: TRBV19; CDR3aa: CASSTRGNSYEQYF; CDR3nt: TGTGCCAGTAGTACTAGGGGTAACTCCTACGAGCAGTACTTC
abundance: .; d_gene: TRBD1; j_gene: TRBJ1-2; v_gene: TRBV27; CDR3aa: CASSLTLTGGLGGYTF; CDR3nt: TGTGCCAGCAGCCTTACCCTGACAGGGGGTTTAGGCGGCTACACCTTC
abundance: .; d_gene: TRBD2; j_gene: TRBJ2-2; v_gene: TRBV10-2; CDR3aa: CASSDRGRGSGELFF; CDR3nt: TGCGCCAGCAGTGATCGTGGGAGGGGTAGCGGGGAGCTGTTTTTT
abundance: .; d_gene: TRBD2; j_gene: TRBJ2-1; v_gene: TRBV19; CDR3aa: CASGNAPGLGNEQFF; CDR3nt: TGTGCCAGTGGTAATGCCCCGGGACTAGGCAATGAGCAGTTCTTC
abundance: .; d_gene: .; j_gene: TRBJ2-2; v_gene: TRBV6-5; CDR3aa: CASTQTGELFF; CDR3nt: TGTGCCAGCACCCAAACCGGGGAGCTGTTTTTT
abundance: .; d_gene: .; j_gene: TRBJ2-7; v_gene: TRBV7-9; CDR3aa: CASSARMASSYEQYF; CDR3nt: TGTGCCAGCAGCGCACGTATGGCTTCCTCCTACGAGCAGTACTTC
abundance: .; d_gene: TRBD1; j_gene: TRBJ1-2; v_gene: TRBV11-2; CDR3aa: CASSGTGEGGYTF; CDR3nt: TGTGCCAGCAGCGGAACAGGGGAAGGTGGCTACACCTTC
abundance: once; d_gene: TRBD2; j_gene: TRBJ2-2; v_gene: TRBV3-1/TRBV3-2; CDR3aa: CASKGGGRDNTGELFF; CDR3nt: TGTGCCAGCAAGGGAGGCGGGAGGGATAACACCGGGGAGCTGTTTTTT
abundance: .; d_gene: .; j_gene: TRBJ1-1; v_gene: TRBV5-1; CDR3aa: CASSLVLGGTEAFF; CDR3nt: TGCGCCAGCAGCTTGGTCTTAGGGGGTACTGAAGCTTTCTTT
abundance: .; d_gene: .; j_gene: TRBJ2-7; v_gene: TRBV6-2/TRBV6-3; CDR3aa: CASSYGAARTGQYF; CDR3nt: TGTGCCAGCAGTTACGGCGCGGCGAGAACGGGGCAGTACTTC
abundance: .; d_gene: TRBD1; j_gene: TRBJ1-4; v_gene: TRBV5-5; CDR3aa: CASSLQGTGDEKLFF; CDR3nt: TGTGCCAGCAGCTTGCAAGGGACAGGGGATGAAAAACTGTTTTTT
abundance: once; d_gene: .; j_gene: TRBJ2-3; v_gene: TRBV7-8; CDR3aa: CASSWVGERDTQYF; CDR3nt: TGTGCCAGCAGCTGGGTGGGGGAGCGGGATACGCAGTATTTT
abundance: .; d_gene: .; j_gene: TRBJ2-3; v_gene: TRBV7-6; CDR3aa: CASSLRSGSVDTQYF; CDR3nt: TGTGCCAGCAGCTTACGGTCCGGGAGTGTTGATACGCAGTATTTT
abundance: .; d_gene: TRBD2; j_gene: TRBJ2-1; v_gene: TRBV30; CDR3aa: CAWTRGSGSGNEQFF; CDR3nt: TGTGCCTGGACCCGTGGTAGCGGGAGTGGCAATGAGCAGTTCTTC
abundance: .; d_gene: .; j_gene: TRBJ1-2; v_gene: TRBV30; CDR3aa: CACQLQVGYTF; CDR3nt: TGTGCCTGCCAACTGCAGGTGGGCTACACCTTC
abundance: once; d_gene: TRBD2; j_gene: TRBJ2-3; v_gene: TRBV25-1; CDR3aa: CASSEMGAGGPVDTQYF; CDR3nt: TGTGCCAGCAGTGAAATGGGAGCGGGAGGGCCTGTAGATACGCAGTATTTT
abundance: .; d_gene: TRBD1; j_gene: TRBJ1-6; v_gene: TRBV27; CDR3aa: CANWTGINSPLHF; CDR3nt: TGTGCCAACTGGACAGGGATTAATTCACCCCTCCACTTT
abundance: once; d_gene: .; j_gene: TRBJ1-2; v_gene: TRBV28; CDR3aa: CASSPGTLNYGYTF; CDR3nt: TGTGCCAGCAGTCCGGGGACTTTGAACTATGGCTACACCTTC
abundance: .; d_gene: .; j_gene: TRBJ1-2; v_gene: TRBV14; CDR3aa: CASSLLGGVYGYTF; CDR3nt: TGTGCCAGCAGCCTCTTGGGGGGAGTCTATGGCTACACCTTC
abundance: once; d_gene: .; j_gene: TRBJ2-7; v_gene: TRBV6-6; CDR3aa: CASSHPFPPHEQYF; CDR3nt: TGTGCCAGCAGCCACCCTTTTCCCCCCCACGAGCAGTACTTC
abundance: .; d_gene: .; j_gene: TRBJ2-2; v_gene: TRBV10-1; CDR3aa: CASSEPGEGTGELFF; CDR3nt: TGCGCCAGCAGCGAACCAGGGGAGGGGACCGGGGAGCTGTTTTTT
abundance: once; d_gene: .; j_gene: TRBJ2-5; v_gene: TRBV11-3; CDR3aa: CASSLGGPRETQYF; CDR3nt: TGTGCCAGCAGCTTAGGGGGGCCTCGAGAGACCCAGTACTTC
abundance: .; d_gene: .; j_gene: TRBJ2-3; v_gene: TRBV3-1/TRBV3-2; CDR3aa: CASSRGVQRATDTQYF; CDR3nt: TGTGCCAGCAGCCGGGGGGTACAGCGAGCTACAGATACGCAGTATTTT
abundance: .; d_gene: TRBD1; j_gene: TRBJ2-7; v_gene: TRBV4-2; CDR3aa: CASSQGDRGSEQYF; CDR3nt: TGTGCCAGCAGCCAAGGGGACAGGGGATCCGAGCAGTACTTC
abundance: .; d_gene: TRBD1; j_gene: TRBJ2-1; v_gene: TRBV9; CDR3aa: CASSASGGAYNEQFF; CDR3nt: TGTGCCAGCAGCGCTTCAGGGGGCGCCTACAATGAGCAGTTCTTC
abundance: .; d_gene: TRBD2; j_gene: TRBJ2-2; v_gene: TRBV6-4; CDR3aa: CASAEAAALAGGLDTGELFF; CDR3nt: TGTGCCTCAGCAGAAGCCGCGGCGCTAGCGGGAGGTTTGGACACCGGGGAGCTGTTTTTT
abundance: .; d_gene: TRBD2; j_gene: TRBJ2-5; v_gene: TRBV19; CDR3aa: CASSRTSGNQETQYF; CDR3nt: TGTGCCAGTAGTCGCACTAGCGGGAACCAAGAGACCCAGTACTTC
abundance: .; d_gene: .; j_gene: TRBJ1-4; v_gene: TRBV7-2; CDR3aa: CASSLVREKLFF; CDR3nt: TGTGCCAGCAGCTTAGTAAGAGAAAAACTGTTTTTT
abundance: .; d_gene: .; j_gene: TRBJ1-5; v_gene: TRBV30; CDR3aa: CAWSPGDNQPQHF; CDR3nt: TGTGCCTGGAGTCCAGGGGACAATCAGCCCCAGCATTTT
abundance: .; d_gene: TRBD1; j_gene: TRBJ2-7; v_gene: TRBV27; CDR3aa: CASSWTGDSYEQYF; CDR3nt: TGTGCCAGCAGTTGGACAGGGGACTCCTACGAGCAGTACTTC
abundance: .; d_gene: TRBD2; j_gene: TRBJ2-7; v_gene: TRBV7-2; CDR3aa: CASSLRAGPSYEQYF; CDR3nt: TGTGCCAGCAGCTTAAGAGCGGGACCCTCCTACGAGCAGTACTTC
abundance: once; d_gene: .; j_gene: TRBJ1-4; v_gene: TRBV25-1; CDR3aa: CASSLTDATNEKLFF; CDR3nt: TGTGCCAGCAGCCTGACGGATGCAACTAATGAAAAACTGTTTTTT
abundance: .; d_gene: .; j_gene: TRBJ2-1; v_gene: TRBV7-8; CDR3aa: CASSPRGPSRVAVIYNEQFF; CDR3nt: TGTGCCAGCAGCCCCAGGGGTCCCAGCAGGGTGGCCGTGATATACAATGAGCAGTTCTTC
abundance: .; d_gene: TRBD2; j_gene: TRBJ2-1; v_gene: TRBV7-8; CDR3aa: CASSLSTSANEQFF; CDR3nt: TGTGCCAGCAGCCTCTCCACTAGCGCGAATGAGCAGTTCTTC
abundance: .; d_gene: TRBD1; j_gene: TRBJ1-1; v_gene: TRBV28; CDR3aa: CASSDWDRGHGTEAFF; CDR3nt: TGTGCCAGCAGTGATTGGGACAGGGGGCATGGCACTGAAGCTTTCTTT
abundance: once; d_gene: .; j_gene: TRBJ1-5; v_gene: TRBV20-1; CDR3aa: CSASQGQPQHF; CDR3nt: TGCAGTGCTTCCCAGGGGCAGCCCCAGCATTTT
abundance: .; d_gene: TRBD1; j_gene: TRBJ2-1; v_gene: TRBV24-1; CDR3aa: CATSEGTGGDNEQFF; CDR3nt: TGTGCCACCAGTGAGGGGACAGGGGGTGACAATGAGCAGTTCTTC
abundance: .; d_gene: .; j_gene: TRBJ2-7; v_gene: TRBV4-3; CDR3aa: CASSQDYIRTSYEQYF; CDR3nt: TGCGCCAGCAGCCAAGATTACATAAGGACCTCCTACGAGCAGTACTTC
abundance: few; d_gene: TRBD1; j_gene: TRBJ2-3; v_gene: TRBV6-5; CDR3aa: CASSYSGGPTDTQYF; CDR3nt: TGTGCCAGCAGTTACTCAGGGGGCCCCACAGATACGCAGTATTTT
abundance: .; d_gene: TRBD1; j_gene: TRBJ2-5; v_gene: TRBV7-9; CDR3aa: CASSRTGVGETQYF; CDR3nt: TGTGCCAGCAGCCGGACAGGGGTGGGAGAGACCCAGTACTTC
abundance: .; d_gene: .; j_gene: TRBJ1-1; v_gene: TRBV27; CDR3aa: CASSFTGTGNTEAFF; CDR3nt: TGTGCCAGCAGTTTCACGGGGACGGGCAACACTGAAGCTTTCTTT
abundance: .; d_gene: .; j_gene: TRBJ1-4; v_gene: TRBV6-1; CDR3aa: CASSEILGEGEKLFF; CDR3nt: TGTGCCAGCAGTGAAATTTTGGGGGAAGGGGAAAAACTGTTTTTT
abundance: once; d_gene: .; j_gene: TRBJ2-5; v_gene: TRBV2; CDR3aa: CASSVTVQETQYF; CDR3nt: TGTGCCAGCAGTGTGACAGTACAAGAGACCCAGTACTTC
abundance: .; d_gene: TRBD2; j_gene: TRBJ2-7; v_gene: TRBV6-5; CDR3aa: CASQNGGASDEQYF; CDR3nt: TGTGCCAGTCAAAACGGGGGGGCTAGCGACGAGCAGTACTTC
abundance: once; d_gene: TRBD2; j_gene: TRBJ2-2; v_gene: TRBV7-9; CDR3aa: CASSFPRTGTMQSGELFF; CDR3nt: TGTGCCAGCAGCTTCCCAAGAACCGGGACTATGCAATCCGGGGAGCTGTTTTTT
abundance: .; d_gene: .; j_gene: TRBJ1-2; v_gene: TRBV7-9; CDR3aa: CASSLTPFSTGDTNYGYTF; CDR3nt: TGTGCCAGCAGCTTGACTCCCTTTTCAACAGGCGACACGAACTATGGCTACACCTTC
abundance: .; d_gene: TRBD1; j_gene: TRBJ2-7; v_gene: TRBV6-5; CDR3aa: CASSLDRGRFYEQYF; CDR3nt: TGTGCCAGCAGCCTAGACAGGGGGAGATTCTACGAGCAGTACTTC
abundance: .; d_gene: .; j_gene: TRBJ1-5; v_gene: TRBV27; CDR3aa: CASSKERTNSNQPQHF; CDR3nt: TGTGCCAGCAGTAAGGAACGGACAAATAGCAATCAGCCCCAGCATTTT
abundance: once; d_gene: .; j_gene: TRBJ2-7; v_gene: TRBV19; CDR3aa: CASSTAGDAYYEQYF; CDR3nt: TGTGCCAGTAGTACCGCCGGGGACGCCTACTACGAGCAGTACTTC
abundance: .; d_gene: .; j_gene: TRBJ1-2; v_gene: TRBV14; CDR3aa: CASSPNRPRYGYTF; CDR3nt: TGTGCCAGCAGCCCAAACAGGCCGCGCTATGGCTACACCTTC
abundance: .; d_gene: TRBD1; j_gene: TRBJ2-7; v_gene: TRBV6-6; CDR3aa: CASGDRESSYEQYF; CDR3nt: TGTGCCAGCGGGGACAGGGAGAGCTCCTACGAGCAGTACTTC
abundance: .; d_gene: TRBD1; j_gene: TRBJ1-1; v_gene: TRBV11-2; CDR3aa: CASSLASGQGAGKDTEAFF; CDR3nt: TGTGCCAGCAGCTTAGCCTCCGGACAGGGGGCCGGGAAAGACACTGAAGCTTTCTTT